This entry is about one T cell receptor beta chain. The antigen remains unidentified. Germline CDR1 and CDR2: SGHRS and YFSETQ. This CDR3 comprises 18 residues. The V segment lost 4 bases and the J segment 0 bases; nucleotides outside the gene matches: 13. The sample belongs to a study of cytomegalovirus exposure and HLA in healthy donors. Both 60 Vbeta primers and 13 Jbeta primers went into the PCR. Measured with immunoSEQ multiplex PCR; TCRdb has only the in-frame clones, and not every one. The data show around 95,000 clones, under 85% seen once. General study points: Most CMV-associated TCR beta chains appeared HLA-restricted in a later analysis.

Sequenced material: PBMCs. The TCR comes from a female donor in good health and CMV-seropositive. The rearrangement joins TRBV5-1 to TRBJ1-1; 9 bases match TRBD1. This chain's CDR3 is CASSRVPGQGGLNTEAFF. The CDR3, as DNA: TGCGCCAGCAGCCGTGTCCCGGGACAGGGTGGGTTGAACACTGAAGCTTTCTTT. Drawing the rest from reference TRBV5-1 and TRBJ1-1, the complete variable domain is KAGVTQTPRYLIKTRGQQVTLSCSPISGHRSVSWYQQTPGQGLQFLFEYFSETQRNKGNFPGRFSGRQFSNSRSEMNVSTLELGDSALYLCASSRVPGQGGLNTEAFFGQGTRLTVV.